This T cell receptor (beta chain) originates from a study of blood T cell repertoires in COVID-19 (dated by TCRdb to 2018 to 2021). Background for the entire study: Samples covering the acute and convalescent phases of COVID-19 were provided by collaborators in the United States, Italy and Spain. Where HLA class I and class II types were available, the types were taken from metadata supplied by the sample provider, not from assay-based typing. A freely available public database, intended as a resource for researchers studying the immune response to SARS-CoV-2, is where the repertoires were released. Samples came from the ongoing ImmuneRACE study (first 160 participants) plus 1,254 subjects from 6 global collaborators. Sample metadata almost always included a de-identified subject ID, COVID-19 status, age in years and sex. The material from the prospective study consisted of cDNA or gDNA derived from T cells, B-cell-depleted T cells, or PBMCs. The dataset comprised deeply sampled blood TCRbeta repertoires from subjects exposed to, actively infected with, or recovered from COVID-19.

Each collaborating institution followed its own protocols to collect whole blood in K2EDTA tubes. For TCRbeta analysis, collaborators shipped samples as frozen whole blood, isolated PBMCs, or DNA extracted from either of those sample types. In regard to this clone: The clone's antigen remains unknown. Per-nucleotide qualities are absent, and no much larger clonotype sits a single base away.

For CDR1 and CDR2, the germline V gene (reference sequence) lists LNHNV and YYDKDF. There are 15 amino acids in the CDR3, from cysteine to phenylalanine inclusive. Only CDR3 DNA is held: 45 bases, read in frame from base 1. Germline trimming: 3 bases from V, 7 bases from J; junction bases outside gene matches: 6. The immunoSEQ Assay, a bias-controlled multiplex PCR, was used to amplify TCRbeta CDR3 regions from genomic DNA. For the original study's pipeline: Nucleated cell counts per sample were estimated from amplification of reference gene primers within the assay. To quantify the absolute abundance of each unique TCRbeta CDR3 rearrangement, sequence reads were collapsed and filtered. Productive Simpson clonality was computed per sample as the square root of Simpson's diversity index over productive rearrangements. Imported from immuneACCESS, the table was reduced by TCRdb to in-frame sequences with V and J called. These copies leave out some clones; in studies compared against another copy, an unresolved V gene accounts for under half, and the cause of the remainder is not known. That table is the source of V, J and clone size, and D and trimming were worked out from the DNA. This sample is represented by over 200,000 clones; about 80% of them were singletons. The ten largest clonotypes hold 4.4% of the sample.

The paper as a whole reports these results and caveats: How much clinical and demographic metadata was included differed by source and by participant, and the metadata was provided uncurated.

Source material: peripheral blood. The chain employs TRBV15 and TRBJ1-4; the central 9 bases match TRBD1. This clonotype was obtained from a middle-aged man with active or convalescent COVID-19. Here the CDR3 is given as CATSRTGGLGEKLFF. In nucleotides, the sequence is TGTGCCACCAGCAGGACAGGGGGATTAGGTGAAAAACTGTTTTTT.